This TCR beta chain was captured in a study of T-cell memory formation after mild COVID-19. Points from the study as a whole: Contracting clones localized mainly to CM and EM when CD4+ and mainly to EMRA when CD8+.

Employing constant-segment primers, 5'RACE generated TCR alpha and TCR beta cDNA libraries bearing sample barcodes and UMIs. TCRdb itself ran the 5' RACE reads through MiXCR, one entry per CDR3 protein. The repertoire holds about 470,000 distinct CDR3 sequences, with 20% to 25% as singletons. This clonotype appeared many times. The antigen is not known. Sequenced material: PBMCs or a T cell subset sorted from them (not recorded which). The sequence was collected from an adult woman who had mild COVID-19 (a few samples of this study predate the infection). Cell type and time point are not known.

CDR3 region: CASSAQGHSRGDEQFF. CDR3 DNA: TGCGCCAGCAGCGCACAGGGTCACAGCCGAGGGGATGAGCAGTTCTTC. V and J are TRBV5-1 and TRBJ2-1; the D gene is possibly TRBD1 (6 bases). The CDR3 totals 16 residues. CDR1 and CDR2 from the germline V gene are SGHRS and YFSETQ. The V gene lost 4 bases and the J gene lost 8 bases, with 22 bases spanning the gap.